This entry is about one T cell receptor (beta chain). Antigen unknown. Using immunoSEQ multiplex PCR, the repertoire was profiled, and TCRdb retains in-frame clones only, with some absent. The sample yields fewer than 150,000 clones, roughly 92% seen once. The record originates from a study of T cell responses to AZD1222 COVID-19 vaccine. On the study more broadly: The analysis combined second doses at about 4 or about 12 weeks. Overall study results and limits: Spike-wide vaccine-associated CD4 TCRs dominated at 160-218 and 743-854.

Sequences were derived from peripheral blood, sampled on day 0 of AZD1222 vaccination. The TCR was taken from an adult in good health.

The CDR3 region has the DNA TGTGCCAGCAGCCCTTGGGGAGGGGACACTGAAGCTTTCTTT. Encoded protein: CASSPWGGDTEAFF. The chain joins TRBV9 to TRBJ1-1, with D maybe TRBD1 (5 bases). Germline V gene sequence: CDR1 SGDLS, CDR2 YYNGEE. The CDR3 spans 14 residues. Trimming took 4 bases from V and 3 from J, leaving 13 bases between them.